This TCR beta chain is from a study of CD8 T cells in Susac syndrome. An input of roughly 0.5 to 1 ug of RNA was subjected to reverse transcription using random hexamers. MiXCR was run by TCRdb on the immunoSEQ multiplex PCR reads, yielding one entry per CDR3 protein. The top ten clones hold roughly 0.45% of a sample with tens of thousands of distinct CDR3 sequences, approximately 95% of them seen once. The CDR3 spans 11 residues. The trim removed 10 bases at V and 11 bases at J, leaving 10 bases unmatched. Looked up from germline, CDR1 is MNHEY and CDR2 is SMNVEV (reference sequence). The sequencing input was CD8+ T cells from PBMCs. J is TRBJ1-2 and V is TRBV27; TRBD1 matches 7 bases. The sequence was obtained from a human donor with Susac syndrome. The CDR3 is CATREGAAYTF. The CDR3 DNA reads TGTGCCACCAGAGAGGGGGCCGCTTACACCTTC.